Listed below are T cell receptor beta chains from one sample, sequenced in a study of blood T cell repertoires in COVID-19. Sequenced by immunoSEQ multiplex PCR; TCRdb stores in-frame clones only, minus some. The repertoire consists of approximately 50,000 clones, with 90% occurring once and the leading ten covering just over 5%. The sequencing input was peripheral blood. The receptors come from a man between 65 and 85 years old with acute or convalescent COVID-19. The CDR3 runs from the conserved cysteine through the conserved F or W. The D gene is left open where the match is weak. Rows give clone size only sometimes, using once, few, many, or a class for an expanded clone.

. TRBJ2-2 TRBV7-9 . CASSLQGWAGELFF
TRBD1 TRBJ1-1 TRBV18 few CASSPGQGEVAFF
. TRBJ1-1 TRBV25-1 . CASSEWGGPGTEAFF
TRBD1 TRBJ1-2 TRBV6-5 . CASSYSGTVNYGYTF
. TRBJ1-6 TRBV5-4 . CASSLQGKISPLHF
. TRBJ1-5 TRBV4-1 . CASSQPSGVGINQPQHF
TRBD1 TRBJ2-7 TRBV6-5 . CASSYGQGGDEQYF
. TRBJ2-1 TRBV28 . CASRTWGGSSYNEQFF
. TRBJ2-2 TRBV5-1 . CASSLVGGNTGELFF
TRBD1 TRBJ2-7 TRBV2 . CASIRDRAFSEQYF
. TRBJ2-5 TRBV19 few CASSRGRAETQYF
. TRBJ2-5 TRBV4-1 . CASSQGVRGGQETQYF
. TRBJ1-2 TRBV29-1 . CSVRDIYGYTF
. TRBJ1-2 TRBV6-5 . CASSYSRQGFNYGYTF
TRBD2 TRBJ2-3 TRBV5-1 . CASSPAGVADTQYF
TRBD2 TRBJ2-3 TRBV20-1 once CSASAIRRGGSDTQYF
. TRBJ1-1 TRBV2 . CASSEANRLAEAFF
. TRBJ2-2 TRBV5-8 . CASSLAGGQGGELFF
. TRBJ2-1 TRBV18 . CASSPRDTFYNEQFF
TRBD1 TRBJ1-6 TRBV7-9 . CASSHGPRQGGSPLHF
. TRBJ1-1 TRBV7-3 . CASSLTGGTEAFF
. TRBJ1-2 TRBV2 . CASSIGRGNYGYTF
. TRBJ2-2 TRBV19 . CASSNPRTTNTGELFF
. TRBJ1-3 TRBV27 once CASRETRGNTIYF
TRBD1 TRBJ1-2 TRBV11-2 . CASSFNRGRDYGYTF
. TRBJ2-1 TRBV11-2 . CASSPGYEQFF
. TRBJ2-7 TRBV15 . CATSRDASGSYEQYF
. TRBJ1-3 TRBV18 . CASSPSPDSHTIYF
TRBD1 TRBJ2-6 TRBV7-2 . CASSPRTGSGANVLTF
. TRBJ1-6 TRBV7-3 . CASSPTGRASNSPLHF
. TRBJ2-1 TRBV6-5 . CASSYSLSSYNEQFF
. TRBJ1-2 TRBV6-2/TRBV6-3 . CASSSPGDNYGYTF
TRBD2 TRBJ2-3 TRBV7-2 . CASSIIAGGMVDTQYF